This TCR beta chain was documented in a study of molecular identifiers for immune sequencing clone quantification. Across the whole study: Four portions were sequenced after RNA from around 20,000 or 99,000 naive CD8 cells was split five ways in replicates.

A word on this clonotype: The target antigen is unknown.

The CDR3 runs 14 residues. Germline lookup yields CDR1 SEHNR and CDR2 FQNEAQ (reference sequence). V was pared by 5 bases and J by 5 bases, with 15 bases between. TCRdb reprocessed the PCR reads with MiXCR, giving one entry per CDR3 protein. The sample shows around 480,000 distinct CDR3 sequences, about 25% of them seen only once. Whole-study findings and limits: In naive cells, under 1% of molecules belonged to clones above 20 RNA copies, against over 99% in effector cells.

With 10%, 30% or 50% of RNA, roughly 18,000 to 1,100,000 naive CD8 T cells were sequenced. Sorted naive CD8 T cells were those defined as CD8+CD4-CCR7+CD45RA+. Sample: naive CD8+ T cells from blood, with Jurkat cell RNA spiked in. Subset meaning: FACS-sorted CD8+CD4-CCR7+CD45RA+ naive T cells. The V and J genes are TRBV7-9 and TRBJ2-5; D is ambiguous. This TCR came from a human donor in good health. Some libraries in this study had Jurkat cell RNA spiked in. As DNA, the CDR3 is TGTGCCAGCAGCACTGGGCTCAGTGACGAGACCCAGTACTTC. This sequence encodes CASSTGLSDETQYF.